This record covers a single TCR beta chain. This sample was taken from a study of cytomegalovirus exposure and HLA in healthy donors. The CDR3 runs to 14 residues. Germline V gives CDR1 SGHNT, CDR2 YYREEE (reference sequence). With V trimmed by 3 bases and J by 5 bases, 4 bases remained unmatched. Primers included in the PCR were 60 Vbeta and 13 Jbeta primers. Assay used: immunoSEQ multiplex PCR; TCRdb lists only in-frame clones, some missing. The data show approximately 110,000 clones, with about 79% seen just once and 1.5% to 2.5% held by the top ten. The sequencing input was PBMCs. This chain uses TRBV5-4 with TRBJ1-4; 7 nucleotides line up with TRBD1. The TCR sequence derives from a man aged 45-65 years in good health and CMV-seronegative. The DNA for the CDR3 is TGTGCCAGCAGCTCGGGACAGTGGAATGAAAAACTGTTTTTT. Residues: CASSSGQWNEKLFF.